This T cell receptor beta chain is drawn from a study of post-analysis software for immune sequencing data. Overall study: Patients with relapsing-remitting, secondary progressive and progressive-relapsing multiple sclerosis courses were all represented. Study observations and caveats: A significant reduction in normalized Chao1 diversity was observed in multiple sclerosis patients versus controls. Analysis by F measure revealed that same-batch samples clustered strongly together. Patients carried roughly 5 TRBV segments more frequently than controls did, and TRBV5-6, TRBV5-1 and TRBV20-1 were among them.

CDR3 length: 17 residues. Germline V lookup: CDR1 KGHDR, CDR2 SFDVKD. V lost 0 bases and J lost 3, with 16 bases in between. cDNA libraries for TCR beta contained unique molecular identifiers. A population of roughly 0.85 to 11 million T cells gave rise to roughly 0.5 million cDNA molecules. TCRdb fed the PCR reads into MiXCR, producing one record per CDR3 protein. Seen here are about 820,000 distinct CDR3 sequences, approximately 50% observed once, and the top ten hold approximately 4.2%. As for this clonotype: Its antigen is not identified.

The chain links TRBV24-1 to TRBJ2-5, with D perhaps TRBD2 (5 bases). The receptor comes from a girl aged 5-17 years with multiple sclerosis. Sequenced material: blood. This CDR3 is CATSDLPERVRKETQYF. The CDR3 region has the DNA TGTGCCACCAGTGATTTGCCCGAGAGGGTGCGGAAAGAGACCCAGTACTTC.